This TCR beta chain was identified in a study of T cells in Graves' hyperthyroidism and ophthalmopathy. Study as a whole: The authors collected peripheral blood at initial diagnosis, before any treatment.

Newly diagnosed hyperthyroidism patients aged 18 to 65 years had disease lasting under 2 months. The CDR3 regions of TCR beta were amplified from RNA transcripts. In the first-round RT-PCR of the TCR CDR3, the HTBI primer set was used. Each CDR3 protein gets one entry after TCRdb re-called the multiplex PCR reads with MiXCR. The data contain about 350,000 distinct CDR3 sequences, more than 11% of them singletons. The CDR3 runs 13 residues. Germline V gene sequence: CDR1 SQVTM, CDR2 ANQGSEA. V gave up 7 bases and J gave up 0 bases; unmatched junction bases: 2. The sequence came from a woman under 40 with Graves' hyperthyroidism. What was sequenced was blood. The chain carries TRBV29-1 and TRBJ2-2, with 7 positions matching TRBD1. CDR3 nucleotide sequence: TGCAGCGGGGACAGCACGAACACCGGGGAGCTGTTTTTT. Residues: CSGDSTNTGELFF.